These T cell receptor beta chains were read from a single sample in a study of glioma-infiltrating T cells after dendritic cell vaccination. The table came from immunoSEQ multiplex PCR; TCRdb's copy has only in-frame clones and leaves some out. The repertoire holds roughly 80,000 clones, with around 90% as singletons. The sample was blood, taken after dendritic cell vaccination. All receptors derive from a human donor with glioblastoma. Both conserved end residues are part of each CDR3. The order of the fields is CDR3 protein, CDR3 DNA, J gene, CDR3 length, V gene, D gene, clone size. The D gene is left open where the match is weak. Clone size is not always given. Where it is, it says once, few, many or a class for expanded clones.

cdr3_aa: CASAQRGGSGEQYF
cdr3_nt: TGTGCCAGCGCACAACGTGGGGGCTCTGGCGAGCAGTACTTC
j_call: TRBJ2-7
cdr3_length: 14
v_call: TRBV2
d_call: .
clone_size: .

cdr3_aa: CASSFTQGAGEQYF
cdr3_nt: TGTGCCAGCAGCTTTACTCAGGGGGCGGGAGAGCAGTACTTC
j_call: TRBJ2-7
cdr3_length: 14
v_call: TRBV7-9
d_call: TRBD1
clone_size: few

cdr3_aa: CASSPMAVLAYGYTF
cdr3_nt: TGTGCCAGCTCACCAATGGCAGTCTTAGCCTATGGCTACACCTTC
j_call: TRBJ1-2
cdr3_length: 15
v_call: TRBV18
d_call: .
clone_size: .

cdr3_aa: CASSGSGQGGYTF
cdr3_nt: TGCGCCAGCAGCGGGAGCGGACAGGGAGGCTACACCTTC
j_call: TRBJ1-2
cdr3_length: 13
v_call: TRBV5-1
d_call: TRBD1
clone_size: .

cdr3_aa: CAISESEGGLVETQYF
cdr3_nt: TGTGCCATCAGTGAGAGTGAGGGGGGGTTAGTTGAGACCCAGTACTTC
j_call: TRBJ2-5
cdr3_length: 16
v_call: TRBV10-3
d_call: .
clone_size: .

cdr3_aa: CASSSGRQGLNTEAFF
cdr3_nt: TGCGCCAGCAGCTCGGGGCGACAGGGATTGAACACTGAAGCTTTCTTT
j_call: TRBJ1-1
cdr3_length: 16
v_call: TRBV5-1
d_call: TRBD1
clone_size: .

cdr3_aa: CASSLYLGANTEAFF
cdr3_nt: TGTGCCAGCAGCTTATATCTTGGGGCGAACACTGAAGCTTTCTTT
j_call: TRBJ1-1
cdr3_length: 15
v_call: TRBV5-4
d_call: .
clone_size: .

cdr3_aa: CASSRQENTEAFF
cdr3_nt: TGCGCCAGCAGTCGCCAGGAGAACACTGAAGCTTTCTTT
j_call: TRBJ1-1
cdr3_length: 13
v_call: TRBV10-1
d_call: .
clone_size: .

cdr3_aa: CASRFSSGGSYEQYF
cdr3_nt: TGTGCCAGTAGGTTCTCTAGCGGGGGATCTTACGAGCAGTACTTC
j_call: TRBJ2-7
cdr3_length: 15
v_call: TRBV19
d_call: TRBD2
clone_size: .

cdr3_aa: CASLGGSVSTDTGELFF
cdr3_nt: TGTGCCAGCCTCGGAGGGTCAGTTTCCACCGACACCGGGGAGCTGTTTTTT
j_call: TRBJ2-2
cdr3_length: 17
v_call: TRBV19
d_call: .
clone_size: .

cdr3_aa: CASSSARGGLDGYTF
cdr3_nt: TGCGCCAGCAGTTCCGCCCGGGGGGGCCTCGATGGCTACACCTTC
j_call: TRBJ1-2
cdr3_length: 15
v_call: TRBV5-1
d_call: .
clone_size: .

cdr3_aa: CASSFDAGGGLHEQFF
cdr3_nt: TGCGCCAGCAGCTTCGACGCAGGGGGTGGCCTACATGAGCAGTTCTTC
j_call: TRBJ2-1
cdr3_length: 16
v_call: TRBV5-1
d_call: TRBD1
clone_size: .

cdr3_aa: CASSYSKGSSYEQYF
cdr3_nt: TGTGCCAGCAGTTACTCGAAAGGGAGCTCCTACGAGCAGTACTTC
j_call: TRBJ2-7
cdr3_length: 15
v_call: TRBV6-6
d_call: .
clone_size: .

cdr3_aa: CASSLGQSPETQYF
cdr3_nt: TGTGCCAGCAGCTTGGGACAGTCCCCCGAGACCCAGTACTTC
j_call: TRBJ2-5
cdr3_length: 14
v_call: TRBV5-6
d_call: .
clone_size: .

cdr3_aa: CASAGARNSPLHF
cdr3_nt: TGTGCCAGCGCAGGGGCTCGGAATTCACCCCTCCACTTT
j_call: TRBJ1-6
cdr3_length: 13
v_call: TRBV9
d_call: .
clone_size: .

cdr3_aa: CASNKRGQGEAFF
cdr3_nt: TGTGCCAGCAACAAGAGGGGACAGGGAGAAGCTTTCTTT
j_call: TRBJ1-1
cdr3_length: 13
v_call: TRBV6-1
d_call: TRBD1
clone_size: .

cdr3_aa: CASSPRTSMNPTDTQYF
cdr3_nt: TGTGCCAGCAGTCCCCGGACTAGTATGAACCCCACAGATACGCAGTATTTT
j_call: TRBJ2-3
cdr3_length: 17
v_call: TRBV27
d_call: TRBD2
clone_size: .

cdr3_aa: CASSTRDLASYEQYF
cdr3_nt: TGTGCCAGCAGTACTCGGGACTTAGCCTCCTACGAGCAGTACTTC
j_call: TRBJ2-7
cdr3_length: 15
v_call: TRBV6-1
d_call: .
clone_size: .

cdr3_aa: CASSSDRRSYTF
cdr3_nt: TGCGCCAGCAGCTCGGACAGACGAAGCTACACCTTC
j_call: TRBJ1-2
cdr3_length: 12
v_call: TRBV5-1
d_call: .
clone_size: .

cdr3_aa: CASSLGSTTDEQYF
cdr3_nt: TGCGCCAGCAGCCTCGGGTCAACCACCGACGAGCAGTACTTC
j_call: TRBJ2-7
cdr3_length: 14
v_call: TRBV5-1
d_call: .
clone_size: .

cdr3_aa: CASSSDREGWWYF
cdr3_nt: TGTGCCAGCAGCTCGGACAGGGAAGGATGGTGGTACTTC
j_call: TRBJ2-4
cdr3_length: 13
v_call: TRBV5-4
d_call: TRBD1
clone_size: .

cdr3_aa: CASSFGAGRETQYF
cdr3_nt: TGTGCCAGCAGCTTCGGAGCGGGTCGAGAGACCCAGTACTTC
j_call: TRBJ2-5
cdr3_length: 14
v_call: TRBV7-2
d_call: .
clone_size: .

cdr3_aa: CASSPRQGGGEETQYF
cdr3_nt: TGTGCCAGCAGCCCGAGACAGGGAGGAGGAGAGGAGACCCAGTACTTC
j_call: TRBJ2-5
cdr3_length: 16
v_call: TRBV11-3
d_call: .
clone_size: .

cdr3_aa: CASSYRDRGQEQYF
cdr3_nt: TGTGCCAGCAGCTACCGGGACAGGGGGCAGGAGCAGTACTTC
j_call: TRBJ2-7
cdr3_length: 14
v_call: TRBV5-4
d_call: TRBD1
clone_size: .

cdr3_aa: CASSNPGTYTGELFF
cdr3_nt: TGTGCCAGCAGTAACCCGGGTACATACACCGGGGAGCTGTTTTTT
j_call: TRBJ2-2
cdr3_length: 15
v_call: TRBV6-5
d_call: .
clone_size: once

cdr3_aa: CAWSVLNGNTIYF
cdr3_nt: TGTGCCTGGAGTGTACTCAATGGAAACACCATATATTTT
j_call: TRBJ1-3
cdr3_length: 13
v_call: TRBV30
d_call: .
clone_size: .

cdr3_aa: CASTPGAGDSDTEAFF
cdr3_nt: TGTGCCAGTACCCCGGGGGCGGGGGATAGCGACACTGAAGCTTTCTTT
j_call: TRBJ1-1
cdr3_length: 16
v_call: TRBV19
d_call: .
clone_size: .

cdr3_aa: CASSFGEPTAYGYTF
cdr3_nt: TGCGCCAGCAGCTTTGGCGAGCCGACAGCCTATGGCTACACCTTC
j_call: TRBJ1-2
cdr3_length: 15
v_call: TRBV5-1
d_call: .
clone_size: .

cdr3_aa: CASSPPGGGNQPQHF
cdr3_nt: TGTGCCAGCTCACCACCGGGGGGGGGCAATCAGCCCCAGCATTTT
j_call: TRBJ1-5
cdr3_length: 15
v_call: TRBV18
d_call: .
clone_size: .

cdr3_aa: CASSLSEVTQYF
cdr3_nt: TGTGCCAGCAGCTTATCTGAGGTGACCCAGTACTTC
j_call: TRBJ2-5
cdr3_length: 12
v_call: TRBV7-8
d_call: .
clone_size: .

cdr3_aa: CASSLGGPNTDGYTF
cdr3_nt: TGTGCCAGCAGCCTGGGAGGGCCGAATACGGATGGCTACACCTTC
j_call: TRBJ1-2
cdr3_length: 15
v_call: TRBV11-3
d_call: .
clone_size: .

cdr3_aa: CASSESGVRGDTQYF
cdr3_nt: TGTGCCAGCAGTGAATCGGGAGTGAGAGGAGATACGCAGTATTTT
j_call: TRBJ2-3
cdr3_length: 15
v_call: TRBV25-1
d_call: .
clone_size: .

cdr3_aa: CASSPGTGGSLGTEAFF
cdr3_nt: TGCGCCAGCAGCCCTGGGACAGGGGGTTCGTTGGGGACTGAAGCTTTCTTT
j_call: TRBJ1-1
cdr3_length: 17
v_call: TRBV5-1
d_call: TRBD1
clone_size: .

cdr3_aa: CASGFLSRDRGHEQYF
cdr3_nt: TGTGCTAGTGGTTTCCTCTCACGGGACAGGGGGCACGAGCAGTACTTC
j_call: TRBJ2-7
cdr3_length: 16
v_call: TRBV12-5
d_call: TRBD1
clone_size: .

cdr3_aa: CAVRQKTNYGYTF
cdr3_nt: TGTGCCGTCAGACAGAAAACTAACTATGGCTACACCTTC
j_call: TRBJ1-2
cdr3_length: 13
v_call: TRBV6-6
d_call: .
clone_size: .

cdr3_aa: CASSPGLEGTDTQYF
cdr3_nt: TGTGCCAGCTCACCAGGACTTGAGGGCACAGATACGCAGTATTTT
j_call: TRBJ2-3
cdr3_length: 15
v_call: TRBV18
d_call: .
clone_size: .

cdr3_aa: CASSPGQHQTNYGYTF
cdr3_nt: TGTGCCAGCAGCCCGGGACAGCACCAAACAAATTATGGCTACACCTTC
j_call: TRBJ1-2
cdr3_length: 16
v_call: TRBV5-8
d_call: TRBD1
clone_size: .

cdr3_aa: CASSLYNNEQFF
cdr3_nt: TGTGCCAGCAGCTTATACAACAATGAGCAGTTCTTC
j_call: TRBJ2-1
cdr3_length: 12
v_call: TRBV11-2
d_call: .
clone_size: .

cdr3_aa: CSAPDRDEAFF
cdr3_nt: TGCAGTGCTCCCGACCGGGATGAAGCTTTCTTT
j_call: TRBJ1-1
cdr3_length: 11
v_call: TRBV20-1
d_call: .
clone_size: once

cdr3_aa: CAIGRGNSPLHF
cdr3_nt: TGTGCCATCGGACGGGGAAATTCACCCCTCCACTTT
j_call: TRBJ1-6
cdr3_length: 12
v_call: TRBV10-3
d_call: .
clone_size: .

cdr3_aa: CASSPRGQGMNTEAFF
cdr3_nt: TGTGCCAGCTCACCACGGGGACAGGGGATGAACACTGAAGCTTTCTTT
j_call: TRBJ1-1
cdr3_length: 16
v_call: TRBV18
d_call: TRBD1
clone_size: .

cdr3_aa: CASSLASGLQNIQYF
cdr3_nt: TGTGCCAGCAGCTTAGCTAGCGGGTTACAAAACATTCAGTACTTC
j_call: TRBJ2-4
cdr3_length: 15
v_call: TRBV7-2
d_call: TRBD2
clone_size: .

cdr3_aa: CASSLAARTAKNIQYF
cdr3_nt: TGTGCCAGCAGCTTGGCCGCGCGTACAGCCAAAAACATTCAGTACTTC
j_call: TRBJ2-4
cdr3_length: 16
v_call: TRBV5-6
d_call: .
clone_size: .

cdr3_aa: CSVRDTGNTEAFF
cdr3_nt: TGCAGCGTCAGGGACACTGGGAACACTGAAGCTTTCTTT
j_call: TRBJ1-1
cdr3_length: 13
v_call: TRBV29-1
d_call: .
clone_size: .

cdr3_aa: CASSLGHSGEQYF
cdr3_nt: TGTGCCAGCAGTCTGGGACATTCTGGCGAGCAGTACTTC
j_call: TRBJ2-7
cdr3_length: 13
v_call: TRBV6-5
d_call: .
clone_size: once